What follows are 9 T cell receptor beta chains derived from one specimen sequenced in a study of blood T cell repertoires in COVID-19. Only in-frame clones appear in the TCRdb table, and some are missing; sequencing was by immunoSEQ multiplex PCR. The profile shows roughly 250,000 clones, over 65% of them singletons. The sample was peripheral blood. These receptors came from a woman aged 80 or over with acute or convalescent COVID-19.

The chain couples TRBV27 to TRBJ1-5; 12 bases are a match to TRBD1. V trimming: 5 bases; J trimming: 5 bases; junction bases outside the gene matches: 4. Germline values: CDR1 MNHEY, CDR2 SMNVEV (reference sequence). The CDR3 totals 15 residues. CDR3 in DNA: TGTGCCAGCAGTCCCGGGACAGGGGGCTATCAGCCCCAGCATTTT. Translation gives CASSPGTGGYQPQHF.

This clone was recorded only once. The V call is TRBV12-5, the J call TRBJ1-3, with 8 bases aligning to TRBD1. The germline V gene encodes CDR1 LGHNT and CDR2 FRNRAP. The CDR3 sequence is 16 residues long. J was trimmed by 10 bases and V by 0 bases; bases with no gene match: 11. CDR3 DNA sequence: TGTGCTAGTGGTTTGGTAACAGGGGGAAGTGGTGAGACCATATATTTT. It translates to CASGLVTGGSGETIYF.

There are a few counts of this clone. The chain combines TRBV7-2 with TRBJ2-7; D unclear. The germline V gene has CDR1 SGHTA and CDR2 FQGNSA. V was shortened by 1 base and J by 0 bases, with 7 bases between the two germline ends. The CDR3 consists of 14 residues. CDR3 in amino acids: CASSLGESSYEQYF. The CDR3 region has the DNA TGTGCCAGCAGCTTAGGAGAAAGCTCCTACGAGCAGTACTTC.

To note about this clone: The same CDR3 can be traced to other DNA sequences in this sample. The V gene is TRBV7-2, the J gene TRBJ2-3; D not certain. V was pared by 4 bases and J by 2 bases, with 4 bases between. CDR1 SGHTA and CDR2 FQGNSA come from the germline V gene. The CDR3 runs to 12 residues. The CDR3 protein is CASSSFTDTQYF. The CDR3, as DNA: TGTGCCAGCAGCTCCTTCACAGATACGCAGTATTTT.

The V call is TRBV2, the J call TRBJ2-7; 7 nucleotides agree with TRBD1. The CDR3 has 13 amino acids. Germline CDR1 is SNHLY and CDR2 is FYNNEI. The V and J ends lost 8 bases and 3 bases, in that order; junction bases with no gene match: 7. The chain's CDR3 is CASSDRPHYEQYF. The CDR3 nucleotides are TGTGCCAGCTCGGACAGGCCACACTACGAGCAGTACTTC. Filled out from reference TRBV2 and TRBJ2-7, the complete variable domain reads EPEVTQTPSHQVTQMGQEVILRCVPISNHLYFYWYRQILGQKVEFLVSFYNNEISEKSEIFDDQFSVERPDGSNFTLKIRSTKLEDSAMYFCASSDRPHYEQYFGPGTRLTVT.

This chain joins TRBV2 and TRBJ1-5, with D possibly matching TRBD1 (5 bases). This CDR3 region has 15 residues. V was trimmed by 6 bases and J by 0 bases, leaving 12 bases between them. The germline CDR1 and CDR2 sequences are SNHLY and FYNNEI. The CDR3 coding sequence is TGTGCCAGCAGCAGGGATTTCGGTAGCAATCAGCCCCAGCATTTT. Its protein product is CASSRDFGSNQPQHF.

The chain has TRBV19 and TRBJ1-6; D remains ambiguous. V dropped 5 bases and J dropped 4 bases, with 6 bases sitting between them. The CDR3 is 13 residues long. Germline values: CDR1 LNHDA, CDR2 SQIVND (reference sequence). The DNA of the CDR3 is TGTGCCAGTAGTCTCGGTTATAATTCACCCCTCCACTTT. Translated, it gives CASSLGYNSPLHF. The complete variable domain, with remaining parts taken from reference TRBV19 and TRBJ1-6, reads DGGITQSPKYLFRKEGQNVTLSCEQNLNHDAMYWYRQDPGQGLRLIYYSQIVNDFQKGDIAEGYSVSREKKESFPLTVTSAQKNPTAFYLCASSLGYNSPLHFGNGTRLTVT.

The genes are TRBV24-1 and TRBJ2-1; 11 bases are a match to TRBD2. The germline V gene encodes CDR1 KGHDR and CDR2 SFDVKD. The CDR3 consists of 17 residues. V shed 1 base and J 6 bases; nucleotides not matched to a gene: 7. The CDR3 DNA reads TGTGCCACCAGTGATTTTAGATCTAGCGGGAGGATCAATGAGCAGTTCTTC. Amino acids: CATSDFRSSGRINEQFF.

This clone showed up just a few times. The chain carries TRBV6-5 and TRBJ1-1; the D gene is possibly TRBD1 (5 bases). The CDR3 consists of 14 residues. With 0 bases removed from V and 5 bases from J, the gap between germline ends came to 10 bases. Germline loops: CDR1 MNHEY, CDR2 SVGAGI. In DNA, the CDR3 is TGTGCCAGCAGTTACTCTCCACGGGGGACTGAAGCTTTCTTT. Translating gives CASSYSPRGTEAFF.